These 2 T cell receptor beta chains came from one sample sequenced in a study of blood T cell repertoires in COVID-19 (dated by TCRdb to the early 2020s). Library generation was performed with the immunoSEQ multiplex PCR assay. TCRdb carries this immuneACCESS record with in-frame sequences only. Its versions omit some clonotypes, under half of them owing to an unresolved V gene in the studies checked, with the rest unexplained. A total of roughly 250,000 clones appear in this sample, 84% of them only once. Of the sample, 1.5% falls within the top ten clones. The sequencing input was peripheral blood. The receptors come from a woman aged 40-49 years who had recovered from COVID-19.

The chain combines TRBV9 with TRBJ2-1; 9 nucleotides align to TRBD2. The V gene end was trimmed by 1 base and the J gene end by 2 bases; junction bases not matched to a gene: 19. The germline V gene encodes CDR1 SGDLS and CDR2 YYNGEE. CDR3 length equals 21 residues. The CDR3 protein is CASSVSGVGSGGTKTYNEQFF. The CDR3 DNA reads as TGTGCCAGCAGCGTATCAGGAGTCGGGAGCGGGGGGACTAAAACCTACAATGAGCAGTTCTTC.

The CDR3 coding sequence is TGTGCCAGCAGCCAGGACAGGGTAATTAGGCCCCAGCATTTT. It encodes CASSQDRVIRPQHF. The rearrangement links TRBV7-8 to TRBJ1-5; TRBD1 aligns across 8 bases. The germline CDR1 and CDR2 sequences are SGHVS and FQNEAQ. V lost 5 bases, J lost 9 bases, and 9 bases stayed unmatched. This CDR3 region has 14 residues.